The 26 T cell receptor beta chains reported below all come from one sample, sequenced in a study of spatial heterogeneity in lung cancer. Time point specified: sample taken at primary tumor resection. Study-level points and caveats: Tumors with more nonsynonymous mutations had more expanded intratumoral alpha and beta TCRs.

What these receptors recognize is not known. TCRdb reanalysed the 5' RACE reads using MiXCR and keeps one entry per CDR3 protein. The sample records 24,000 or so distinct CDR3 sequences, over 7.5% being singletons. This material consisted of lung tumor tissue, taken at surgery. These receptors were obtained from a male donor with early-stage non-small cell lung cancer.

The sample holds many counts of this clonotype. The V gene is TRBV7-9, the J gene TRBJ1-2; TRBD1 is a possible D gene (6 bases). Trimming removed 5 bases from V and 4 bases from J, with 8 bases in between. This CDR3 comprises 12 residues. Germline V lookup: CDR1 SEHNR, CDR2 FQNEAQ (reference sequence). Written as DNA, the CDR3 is TGTGCCAGCAGCATGGACAGCTATGGCTACACCTTC. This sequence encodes CASSMDSYGYTF.

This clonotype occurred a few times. Here the CDR3 reads CASTLPRGAQHF. In nucleotides, the CDR3 is TGTGCCAGCACCCTTCCAAGGGGGGCCCAGCATTTT. The chain uses TRBV28 and TRBJ1-5; the D gene is possibly TRBD1 (6 bases). This CDR3 contains 12 residues. CDR1 and CDR2 (germline): MDHEN, SYDVKM. Trimming cost V 7 bases and J 11 bases, with 15 bases left between them. Drawing the rest from reference TRBV28 and TRBJ1-5, the complete variable domain is DVKVTQSSRYLVKRTGEKVFLECVQDMDHENMFWYRQDPGLGLRLIYFSYDVKMKEKGDIPEGYSVSREKKERFSLILESASTNQTSMYLCASTLPRGAQHFGDGTRLSIL.

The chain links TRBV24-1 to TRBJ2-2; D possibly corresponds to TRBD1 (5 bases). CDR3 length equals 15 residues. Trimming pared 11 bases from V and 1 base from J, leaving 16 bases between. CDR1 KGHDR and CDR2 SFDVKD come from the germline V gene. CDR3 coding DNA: TGTGCCAGCAGGGATGGGGCCCTGAACACCGGGGAGCTGTTTTTT. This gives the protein CASRDGALNTGELFF.

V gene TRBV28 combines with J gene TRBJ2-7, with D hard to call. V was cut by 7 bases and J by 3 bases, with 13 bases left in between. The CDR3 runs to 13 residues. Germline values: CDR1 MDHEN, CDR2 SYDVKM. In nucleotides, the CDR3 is TGTGCCAGCACGTCCGGGTTACACTACGAGCAGTACTTC. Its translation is CASTSGLHYEQYF.

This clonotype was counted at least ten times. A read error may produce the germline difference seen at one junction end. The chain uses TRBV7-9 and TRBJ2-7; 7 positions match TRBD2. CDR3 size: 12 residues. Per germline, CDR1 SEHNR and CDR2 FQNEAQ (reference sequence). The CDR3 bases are TGTGCCAGCAGCTTAGGCGGGGGTCCCGTAAGCTTC. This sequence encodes CASSLGGGPVSF. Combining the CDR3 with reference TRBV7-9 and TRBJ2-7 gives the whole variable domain DTGVSQNPRHKITKRGQNVTFRCDPISEHNRLYWYRQTLGQGPEFLTYFQNEAQLEKSRLLSDRFSAERPKGSFSTLEIQRTEQGDSAMYLCASSLGGGPVSFGPGTRLTVT.

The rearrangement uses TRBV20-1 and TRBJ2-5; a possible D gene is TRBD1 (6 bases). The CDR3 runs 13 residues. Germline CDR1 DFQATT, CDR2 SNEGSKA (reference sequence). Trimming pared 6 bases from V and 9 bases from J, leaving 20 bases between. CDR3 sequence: CSAPDSGKGAQYF. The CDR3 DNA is TGCAGTGCCCCGGACAGCGGCAAGGGAGCCCAGTACTTC.

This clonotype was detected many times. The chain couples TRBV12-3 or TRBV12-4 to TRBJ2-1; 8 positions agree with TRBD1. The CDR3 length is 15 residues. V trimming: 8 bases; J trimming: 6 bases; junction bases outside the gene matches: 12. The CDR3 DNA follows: TGTGCCAGCGGGACCCCCGGGACAGGCCGCAATGAGCAGTTCTTC. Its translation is CASGTPGTGRNEQFF.

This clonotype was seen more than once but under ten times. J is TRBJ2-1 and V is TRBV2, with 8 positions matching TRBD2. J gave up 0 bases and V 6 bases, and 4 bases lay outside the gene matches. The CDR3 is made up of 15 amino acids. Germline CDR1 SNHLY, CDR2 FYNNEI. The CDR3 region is CASSGAGASYNEQFF. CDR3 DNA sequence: TGTGCCAGCAGCGGAGCGGGGGCCTCCTACAATGAGCAGTTCTTC.

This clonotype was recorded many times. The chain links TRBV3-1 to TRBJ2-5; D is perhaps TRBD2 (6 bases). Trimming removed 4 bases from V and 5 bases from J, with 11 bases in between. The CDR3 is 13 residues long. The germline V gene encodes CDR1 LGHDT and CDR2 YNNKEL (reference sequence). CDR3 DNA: TGTGCCAGCAGCCCACGACGGGGGGAGACCCAGTACTTC. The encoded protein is CASSPRRGETQYF.

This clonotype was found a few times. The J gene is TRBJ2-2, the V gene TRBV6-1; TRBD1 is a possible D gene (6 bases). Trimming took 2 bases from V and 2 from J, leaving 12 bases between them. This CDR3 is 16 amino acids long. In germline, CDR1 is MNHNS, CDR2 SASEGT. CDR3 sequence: CASSEQRGHNTGELFF. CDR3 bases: TGTGCCAGCAGTGAACAAAGGGGACACAACACCGGGGAGCTGTTTTTT.

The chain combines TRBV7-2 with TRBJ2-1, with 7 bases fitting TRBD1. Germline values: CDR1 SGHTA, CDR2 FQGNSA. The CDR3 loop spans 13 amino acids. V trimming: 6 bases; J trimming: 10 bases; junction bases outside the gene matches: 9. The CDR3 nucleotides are TGTGCCAGCAGTCGATTCACAGGGGTGGAGCAGTTCTTC. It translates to CASSRFTGVEQFF.

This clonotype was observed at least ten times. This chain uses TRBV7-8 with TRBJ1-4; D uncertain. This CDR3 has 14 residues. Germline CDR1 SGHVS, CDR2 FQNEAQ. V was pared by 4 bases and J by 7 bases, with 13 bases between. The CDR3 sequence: CASSSRRVGEKLFF. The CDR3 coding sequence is TGTGCCAGCAGCTCCCGGAGGGTGGGTGAAAAACTGTTTTTT.

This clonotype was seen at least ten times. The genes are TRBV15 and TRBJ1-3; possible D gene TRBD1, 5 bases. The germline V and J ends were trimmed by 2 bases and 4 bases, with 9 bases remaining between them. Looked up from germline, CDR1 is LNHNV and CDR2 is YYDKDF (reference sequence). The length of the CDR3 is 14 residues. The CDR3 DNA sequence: TGTGCCACCAGCAGAACCAGGGCAGGAAACACCATATATTTT. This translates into CATSRTRAGNTIYF.

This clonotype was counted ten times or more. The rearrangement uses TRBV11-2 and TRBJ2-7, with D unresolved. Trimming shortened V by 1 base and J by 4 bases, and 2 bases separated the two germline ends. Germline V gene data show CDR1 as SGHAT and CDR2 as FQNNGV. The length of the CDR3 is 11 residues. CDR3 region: CASSLVYEQYF. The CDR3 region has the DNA TGTGCCAGCAGCTTAGTATACGAGCAGTACTTC.

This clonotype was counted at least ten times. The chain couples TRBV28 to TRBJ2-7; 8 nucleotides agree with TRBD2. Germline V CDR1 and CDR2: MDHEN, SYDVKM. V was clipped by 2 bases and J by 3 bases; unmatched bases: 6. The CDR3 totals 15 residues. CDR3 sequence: CASSLRSSGRYEQYF. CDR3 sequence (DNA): TGTGCCAGCAGTTTAAGGTCTAGCGGGCGCTACGAGCAGTACTTC.

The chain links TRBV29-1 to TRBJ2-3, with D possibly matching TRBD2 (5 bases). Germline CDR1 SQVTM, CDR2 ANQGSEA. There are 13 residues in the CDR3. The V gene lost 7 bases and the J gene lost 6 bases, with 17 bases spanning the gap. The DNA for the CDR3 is TGCAGCGCCCCACGGGCGGGTAGGGATACGCAGTATTTT. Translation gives CSAPRAGRDTQYF.

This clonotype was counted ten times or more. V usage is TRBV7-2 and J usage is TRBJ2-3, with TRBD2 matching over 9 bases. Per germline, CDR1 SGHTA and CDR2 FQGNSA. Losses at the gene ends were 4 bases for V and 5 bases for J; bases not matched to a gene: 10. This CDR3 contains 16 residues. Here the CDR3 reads CASSSAAGGPGDTQYF. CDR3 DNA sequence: TGTGCCAGCAGCTCAGCGGCGGGAGGGCCAGGAGATACGCAGTATTTT.

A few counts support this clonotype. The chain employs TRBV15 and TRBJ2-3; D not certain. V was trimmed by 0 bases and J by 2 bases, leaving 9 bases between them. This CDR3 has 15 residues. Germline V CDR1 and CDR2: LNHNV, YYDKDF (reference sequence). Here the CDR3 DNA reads TGTGCCACCAGCAGAGATGGTCAAGACACAGATACGCAGTATTTT. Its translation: CATSRDGQDTDTQYF. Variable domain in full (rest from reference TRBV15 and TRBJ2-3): DAMVIQNPRYQVTQFGKPVTLSCSQTLNHNVMYWYQQKSSQAPKLLFHYYDKDFNNEADTPDNFQSRRPNTSFCFLDIRSPGLGDTAMYLCATSRDGQDTDTQYFGPGTRLTVL.

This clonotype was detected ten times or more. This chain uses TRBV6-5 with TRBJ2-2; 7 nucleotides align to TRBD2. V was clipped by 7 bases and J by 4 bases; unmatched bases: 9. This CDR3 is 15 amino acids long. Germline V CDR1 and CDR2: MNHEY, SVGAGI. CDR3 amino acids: CASNRQAGITGELFF. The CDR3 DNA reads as TGTGCCAGCAATCGACAAGCGGGAATCACCGGGGAGCTGTTTTTT.

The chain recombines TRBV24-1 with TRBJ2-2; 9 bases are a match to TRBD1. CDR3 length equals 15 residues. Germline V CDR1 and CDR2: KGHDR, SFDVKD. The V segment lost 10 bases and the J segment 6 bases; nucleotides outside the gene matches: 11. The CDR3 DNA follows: TGTGCCACTCGAGAGGGACAGGGTCGGTCCGGGGAGCTGTTTTTT. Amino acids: CATREGQGRSGELFF.

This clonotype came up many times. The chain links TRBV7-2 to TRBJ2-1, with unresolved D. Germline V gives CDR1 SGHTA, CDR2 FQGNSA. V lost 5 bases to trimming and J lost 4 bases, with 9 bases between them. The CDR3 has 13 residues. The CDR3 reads CASSVPSYNEQFF. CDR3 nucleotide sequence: TGTGCCAGCAGCGTACCCTCTTACAATGAGCAGTTCTTC.

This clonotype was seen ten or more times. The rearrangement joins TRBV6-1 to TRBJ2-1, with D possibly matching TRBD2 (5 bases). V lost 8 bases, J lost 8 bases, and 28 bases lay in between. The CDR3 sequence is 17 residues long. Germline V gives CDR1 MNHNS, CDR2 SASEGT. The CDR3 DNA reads TGTGCCAGCTCGGTCTTTTCCGGCGGGTCTGGTCTCGATGAGCAGTTCTTC. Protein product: CASSVFSGGSGLDEQFF.

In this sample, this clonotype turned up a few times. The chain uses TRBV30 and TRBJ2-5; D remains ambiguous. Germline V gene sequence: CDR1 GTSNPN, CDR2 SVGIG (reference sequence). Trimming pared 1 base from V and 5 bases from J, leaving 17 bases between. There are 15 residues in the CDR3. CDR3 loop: CAWSGLLWPQETQYF. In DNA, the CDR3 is TGTGCCTGGAGTGGGCTTTTGTGGCCGCAGGAGACCCAGTACTTC.

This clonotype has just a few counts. The chain's CDR3 is CASSLRRGAYEQYF. The CDR3 DNA sequence: TGTGCCAGCAGCTTGAGGCGGGGGGCCTACGAGCAGTACTTC. The J gene is TRBJ2-7, the V gene TRBV7-6, with 8 bases aligning to TRBD2. The CDR3 has 14 amino acids. J lost 2 bases, V lost 3 bases, and 3 bases had no gene match. Germline CDR1 and CDR2: SGHVS and FNYEAQ.

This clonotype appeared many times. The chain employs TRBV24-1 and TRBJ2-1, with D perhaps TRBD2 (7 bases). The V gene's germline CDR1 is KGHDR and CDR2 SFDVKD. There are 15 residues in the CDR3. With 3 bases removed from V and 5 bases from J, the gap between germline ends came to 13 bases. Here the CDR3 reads CATSDSGRDNNEQFF. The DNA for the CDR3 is TGTGCCACCAGTGATAGTGGGAGGGACAACAATGAGCAGTTCTTC.

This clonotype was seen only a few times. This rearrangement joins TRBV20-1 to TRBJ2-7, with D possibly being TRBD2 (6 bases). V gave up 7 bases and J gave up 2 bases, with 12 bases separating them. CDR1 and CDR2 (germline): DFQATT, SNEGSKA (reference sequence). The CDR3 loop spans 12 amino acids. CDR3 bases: TGCAGTGTTCCGGCGGGGACCTACGAGCAGTACTTC. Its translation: CSVPAGTYEQYF.